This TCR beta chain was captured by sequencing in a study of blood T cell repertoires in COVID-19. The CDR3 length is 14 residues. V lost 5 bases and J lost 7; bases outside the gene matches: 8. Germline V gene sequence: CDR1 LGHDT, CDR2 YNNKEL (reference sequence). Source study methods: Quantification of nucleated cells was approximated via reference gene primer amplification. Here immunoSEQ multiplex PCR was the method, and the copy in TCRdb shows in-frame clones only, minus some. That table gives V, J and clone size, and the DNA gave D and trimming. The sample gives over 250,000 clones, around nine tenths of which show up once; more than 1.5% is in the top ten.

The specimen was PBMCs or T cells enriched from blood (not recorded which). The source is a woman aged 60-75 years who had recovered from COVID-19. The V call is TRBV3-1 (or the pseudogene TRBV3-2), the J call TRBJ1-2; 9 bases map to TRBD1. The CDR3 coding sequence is TGTGCCAGCAGCTGGGGACAGGGTGAGAGTGGCTACACCTTC. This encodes CASSWGQGESGYTF.